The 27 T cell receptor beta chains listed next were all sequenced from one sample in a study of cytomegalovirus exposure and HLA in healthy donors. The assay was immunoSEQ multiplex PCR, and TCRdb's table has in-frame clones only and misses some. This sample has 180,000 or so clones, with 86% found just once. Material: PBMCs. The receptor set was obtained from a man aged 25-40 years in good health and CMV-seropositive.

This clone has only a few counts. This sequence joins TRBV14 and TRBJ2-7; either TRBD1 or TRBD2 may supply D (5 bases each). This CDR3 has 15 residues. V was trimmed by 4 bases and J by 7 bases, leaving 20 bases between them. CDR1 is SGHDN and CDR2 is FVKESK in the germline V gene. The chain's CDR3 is CASSPLAGAAWEQYF. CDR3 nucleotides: TGTGCCAGCAGCCCTCTAGCCGGGGCCGCTTGGGAGCAGTACTTC.

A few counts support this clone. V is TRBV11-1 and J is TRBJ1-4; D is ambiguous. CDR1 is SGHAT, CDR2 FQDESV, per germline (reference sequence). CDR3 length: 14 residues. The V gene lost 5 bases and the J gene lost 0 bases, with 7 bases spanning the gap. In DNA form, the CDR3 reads TGTGCCAGCAGCAACGTGGCAACTAATGAAAAACTGTTTTTT. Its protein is CASSNVATNEKLFF. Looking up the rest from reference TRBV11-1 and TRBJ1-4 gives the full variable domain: EAEVAQSPRYKITEKSQAVAFWCDPISGHATLYWYRQILGQGPELLVQFQDESVVDDSQLPKDRFSAERLKGVDSTLKIQPAELGDSAMYLCASSNVATNEKLFFGSGTQLSVL.

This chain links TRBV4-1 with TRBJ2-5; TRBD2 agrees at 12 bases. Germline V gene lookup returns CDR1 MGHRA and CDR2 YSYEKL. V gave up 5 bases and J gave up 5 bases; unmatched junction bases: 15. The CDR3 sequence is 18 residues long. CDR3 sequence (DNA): TGCGCCAGCAGCGCTCTAGCGGGGGGGCATCGCCAGGGGGAGACCCAGTACTTC. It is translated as CASSALAGGHRQGETQYF.

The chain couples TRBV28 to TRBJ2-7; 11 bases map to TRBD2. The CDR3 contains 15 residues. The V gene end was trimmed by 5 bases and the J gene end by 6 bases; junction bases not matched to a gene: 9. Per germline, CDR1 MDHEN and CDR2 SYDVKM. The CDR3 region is CASSLPTSGSSEQYF. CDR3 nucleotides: TGTGCCAGCAGTCTACCAACTAGCGGGAGCTCCGAGCAGTACTTC.

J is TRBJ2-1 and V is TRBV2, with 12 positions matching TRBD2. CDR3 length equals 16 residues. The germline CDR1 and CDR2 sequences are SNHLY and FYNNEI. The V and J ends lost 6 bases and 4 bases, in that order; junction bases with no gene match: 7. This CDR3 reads CASSLTSGRRYNEQFF. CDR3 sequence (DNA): TGTGCCAGCAGCCTAACTAGCGGGAGGAGGTACAATGAGCAGTTCTTC. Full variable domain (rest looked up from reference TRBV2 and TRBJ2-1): EPEVTQTPSHQVTQMGQEVILRCVPISNHLYFYWYRQILGQKVEFLVSFYNNEISEKSEIFDDQFSVERPDGSNFTLKIRSTKLEDSAMYFCASSLTSGRRYNEQFFGPGTRLTVL.

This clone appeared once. In DNA, the CDR3 is TGTGCCAGCAGCCGGTTGAACACTGAAGCTTTCTTT. Its translation: CASSRLNTEAFF. The V call is TRBV11-3, the J call TRBJ1-1; no reliable D call. Trimming shortened V by 5 bases and J by 0 bases, and 4 bases separated the two germline ends. Looked up from germline, CDR1 is SGHNT and CDR2 is YENEEA. This CDR3 is 12 amino acids long.

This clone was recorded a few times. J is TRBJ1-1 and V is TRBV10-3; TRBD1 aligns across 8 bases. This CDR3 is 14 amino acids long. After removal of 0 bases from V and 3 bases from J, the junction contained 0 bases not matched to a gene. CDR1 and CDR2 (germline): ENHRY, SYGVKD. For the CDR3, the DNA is TGTGCCATCAGTGAGTCGACAGGGGACACTGAAGCTTTCTTT. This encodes CAISESTGDTEAFF.

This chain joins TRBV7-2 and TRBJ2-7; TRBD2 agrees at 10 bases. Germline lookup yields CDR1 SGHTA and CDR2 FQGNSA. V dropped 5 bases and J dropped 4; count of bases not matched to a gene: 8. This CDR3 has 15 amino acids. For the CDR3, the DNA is TGTGCCAGCAGCGCTACTAGCGGGGACGGATACGAGCAGTACTTC. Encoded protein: CASSATSGDGYEQYF.

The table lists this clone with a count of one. Here the CDR3 reads CASSLNWGSTDTQYF. The CDR3 nucleotides are TGTGCCAGCAGCTTAAATTGGGGTAGCACAGATACGCAGTATTTT. The chain links TRBV7-6 to TRBJ2-3, with D unclear. With 2 bases removed from V and 0 bases from J, the gap between germline ends came to 9 bases. This CDR3 is 15 amino acids long. The V gene's germline CDR1 is SGHVS and CDR2 FNYEAQ.

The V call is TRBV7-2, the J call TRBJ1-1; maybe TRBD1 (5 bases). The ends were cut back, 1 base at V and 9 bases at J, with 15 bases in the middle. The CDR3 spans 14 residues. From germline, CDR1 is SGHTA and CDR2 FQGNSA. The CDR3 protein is CASSLDPGGRQAFF. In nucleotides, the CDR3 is TGTGCCAGCAGCTTAGATCCGGGGGGAAGACAAGCTTTCTTT.

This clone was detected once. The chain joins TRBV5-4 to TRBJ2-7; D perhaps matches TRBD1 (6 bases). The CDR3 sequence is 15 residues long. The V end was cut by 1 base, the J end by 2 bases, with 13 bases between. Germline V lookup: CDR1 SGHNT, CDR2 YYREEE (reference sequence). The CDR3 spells CASSLSGGPAYEQYF. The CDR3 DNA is TGTGCCAGCAGCTTGTCTGGGGGCCCAGCCTACGAGCAGTACTTC.

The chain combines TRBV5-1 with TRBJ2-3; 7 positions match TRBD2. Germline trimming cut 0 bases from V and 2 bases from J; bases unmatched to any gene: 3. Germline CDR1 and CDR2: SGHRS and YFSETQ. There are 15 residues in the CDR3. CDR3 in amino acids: CASSLAGGYTDTQYF. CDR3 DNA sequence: TGCGCCAGCAGCTTGGCCGGGGGGTACACAGATACGCAGTATTTT.

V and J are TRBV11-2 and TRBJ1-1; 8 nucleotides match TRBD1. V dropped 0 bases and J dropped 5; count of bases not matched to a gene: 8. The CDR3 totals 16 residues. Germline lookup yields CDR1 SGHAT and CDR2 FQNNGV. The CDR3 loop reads CASSLEAGGWNTEAFF. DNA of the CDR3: TGTGCCAGCAGCTTAGAGGCAGGGGGCTGGAATACTGAAGCTTTCTTT.

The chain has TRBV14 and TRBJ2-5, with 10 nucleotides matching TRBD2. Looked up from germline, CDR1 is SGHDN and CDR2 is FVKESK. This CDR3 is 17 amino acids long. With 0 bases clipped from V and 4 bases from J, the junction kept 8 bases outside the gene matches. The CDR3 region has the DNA TGTGCCAGCAGCCAAGATCAGGCTAGCGGGAGACGAGAGACCCAGTACTTC. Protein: CASSQDQASGRRETQYF.

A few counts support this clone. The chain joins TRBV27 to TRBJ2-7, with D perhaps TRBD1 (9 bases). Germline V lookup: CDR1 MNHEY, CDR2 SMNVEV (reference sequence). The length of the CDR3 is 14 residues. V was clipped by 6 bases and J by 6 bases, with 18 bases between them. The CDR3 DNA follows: TGTGCCAGCAGGGGACAGGGACTAGGTGTCGAGCAGTACTTC. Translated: CASRGQGLGVEQYF.

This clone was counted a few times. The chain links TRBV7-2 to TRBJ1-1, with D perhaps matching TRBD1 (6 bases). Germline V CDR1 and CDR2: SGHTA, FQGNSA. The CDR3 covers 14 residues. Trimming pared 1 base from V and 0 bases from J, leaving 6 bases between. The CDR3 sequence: CASSLDRVNTEAFF. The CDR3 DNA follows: TGTGCCAGCAGCTTAGACAGGGTGAACACTGAAGCTTTCTTT.

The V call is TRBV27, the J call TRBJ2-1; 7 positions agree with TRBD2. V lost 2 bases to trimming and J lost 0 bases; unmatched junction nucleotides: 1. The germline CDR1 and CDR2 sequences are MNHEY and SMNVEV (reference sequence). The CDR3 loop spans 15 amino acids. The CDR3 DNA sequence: TGTGCCAGCAGTTTACGCGGGAGCTCCTACAATGAGCAGTTCTTC. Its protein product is CASSLRGSSYNEQFF.

CDR3 DNA sequence: TGTGCCAGCAGCTATACAGGGTCCAATGAGCAGTTCTTC. Amino acids: CASSYTGSNEQFF. The V gene is TRBV7-2, the J gene TRBJ2-1; D may be TRBD1 (6 bases). CDR1 is SGHTA, CDR2 FQGNSA, per germline. Trimming took 4 bases from V and 6 from J, leaving 10 bases between them. The CDR3 extends over 13 amino acids.

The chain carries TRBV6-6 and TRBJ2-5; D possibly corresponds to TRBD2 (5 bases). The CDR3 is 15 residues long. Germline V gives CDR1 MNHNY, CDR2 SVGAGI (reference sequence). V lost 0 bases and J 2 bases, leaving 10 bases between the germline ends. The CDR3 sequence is CASSYSTAAQETQYF. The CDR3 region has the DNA TGTGCCAGCAGTTACTCAACAGCGGCTCAAGAGACCCAGTACTTC.

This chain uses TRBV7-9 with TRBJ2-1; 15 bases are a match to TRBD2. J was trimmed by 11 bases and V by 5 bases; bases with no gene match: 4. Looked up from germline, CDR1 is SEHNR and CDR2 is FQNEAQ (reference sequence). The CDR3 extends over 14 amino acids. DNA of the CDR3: TGTGCCAGCAGCCCGGGACTAGCGGGAGGACAGCAGTTCTTC. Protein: CASSPGLAGGQQFF.

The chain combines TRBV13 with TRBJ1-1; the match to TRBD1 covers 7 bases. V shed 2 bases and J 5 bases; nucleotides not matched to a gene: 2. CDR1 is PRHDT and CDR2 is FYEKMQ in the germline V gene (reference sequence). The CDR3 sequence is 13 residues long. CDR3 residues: CASSLQGGTEAFF. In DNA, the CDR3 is TGTGCCAGCAGCTTACAGGGGGGGACTGAAGCTTTCTTT.

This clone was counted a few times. CDR3 amino acids: CASSGGGNQPQHF. The CDR3 region has the DNA TGTGCCAGCAGTGGGGGTGGCAATCAGCCCCAGCATTTT. This sequence joins TRBV6-5 and TRBJ1-5; possibly TRBD1 for D (5 bases). The CDR3 runs to 13 residues. V lost 5 bases and J lost 2, with 7 bases in between. Germline V gene sequence: CDR1 MNHEY, CDR2 SVGAGI.

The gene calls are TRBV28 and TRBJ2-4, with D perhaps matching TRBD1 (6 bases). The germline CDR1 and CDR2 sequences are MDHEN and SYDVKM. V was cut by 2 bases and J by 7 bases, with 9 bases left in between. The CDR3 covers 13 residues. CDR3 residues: CASSLPGENIQYF. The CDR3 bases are TGTGCCAGCAGTTTACCAGGGGAGAACATTCAGTACTTC. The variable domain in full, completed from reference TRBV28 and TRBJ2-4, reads DVKVTQSSRYLVKRTGEKVFLECVQDMDHENMFWYRQDPGLGLRLIYFSYDVKMKEKGDIPEGYSVSREKKERFSLILESASTNQTSMYLCASSLPGENIQYFGAGTRLSVL.

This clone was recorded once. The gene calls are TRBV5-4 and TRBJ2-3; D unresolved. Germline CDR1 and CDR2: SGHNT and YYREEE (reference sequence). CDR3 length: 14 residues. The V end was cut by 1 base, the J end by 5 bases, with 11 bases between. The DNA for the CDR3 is TGTGCCAGCAGCTTGATCCTAGAAGGAGATACGCAGTATTTT. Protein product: CASSLILEGDTQYF. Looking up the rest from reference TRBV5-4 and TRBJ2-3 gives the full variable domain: ETGVTQSPTHLIKTRGQQVTLRCSSQSGHNTVSWYQQALGQGPQFIFQYYREEENGRGNFPPRFSGLQFPNYSSELNVNALELDDSALYLCASSLILEGDTQYFGPGTRLTVL.

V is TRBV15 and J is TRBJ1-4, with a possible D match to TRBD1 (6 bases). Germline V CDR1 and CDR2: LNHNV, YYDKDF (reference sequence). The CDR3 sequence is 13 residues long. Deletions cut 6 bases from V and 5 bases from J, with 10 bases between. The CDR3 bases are TGTGCCACCAGGGAGGGGGTCAATGAAAAACTGTTTTTT. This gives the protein CATREGVNEKLFF.

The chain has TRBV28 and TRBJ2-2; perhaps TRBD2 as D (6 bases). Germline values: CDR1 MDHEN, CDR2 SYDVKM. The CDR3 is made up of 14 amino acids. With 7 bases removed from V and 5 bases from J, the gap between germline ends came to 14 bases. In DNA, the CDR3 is TGTGCCAGCACTCGGGGGACCTGGACCGGGGAGCTGTTTTTT. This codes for CASTRGTWTGELFF.

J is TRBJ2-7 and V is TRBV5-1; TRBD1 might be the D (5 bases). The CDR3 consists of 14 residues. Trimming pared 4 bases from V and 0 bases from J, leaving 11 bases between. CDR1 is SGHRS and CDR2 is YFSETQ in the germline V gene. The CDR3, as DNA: TGCGCCAGCAGCATCCGACAGAGCTCCTACGAGCAGTACTTC. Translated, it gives CASSIRQSSYEQYF.